These 29 T cell receptor beta chains originate from one sample sequenced in a study of neurological immune-mediated disorders. TCRdb ran MiXCR on the 5' RACE reads and lists one entry per CDR3 protein. The sample carries about 95,000 distinct CDR3 sequences, around 3.3% recorded once. The sample taken for sequencing was PBMCs. These receptor sequences come from a woman younger than 30 with multiple sclerosis.

This clonotype was detected ten times or more. V is TRBV10-3 and J is TRBJ2-7; 8 bases map to TRBD1. This CDR3 comprises 13 residues. The junction had 5 bases not matched to a gene; V was cut back by 4 bases and J by 6 bases. The germline CDR1 and CDR2 sequences are ENHRY and SYGVKD. As DNA, the CDR3 is TGTGCCATCAGTGGCGACAGGGGAGGCGAGCAGTACTTC. Translating it yields CAISGDRGGEQYF.

This clonotype was recorded many times. The chain combines TRBV29-1 with TRBJ2-1; TRBD1 matches 7 bases. The CDR3 runs to 14 residues. Germline loops: CDR1 SQVTM, CDR2 ANQGSEA. Losses at the gene ends were 4 bases for V and 1 base for J; bases not matched to a gene: 4. CDR3 sequence reads: CSVVGDSSYNEQFF. The CDR3 DNA reads TGCAGCGTTGTAGGGGACAGTTCCTACAATGAGCAGTTCTTC.

This clonotype was found many times. The V and J genes are TRBV5-5 and TRBJ2-7; 10 nucleotides agree with TRBD2. This CDR3 comprises 15 residues. Trimming removed 4 bases from V and 0 bases from J; junction bases left unmatched: 4. The germline CDR1 and CDR2 sequences are SGHKS and YYEKEE (reference sequence). CDR3 DNA: TGTGCCAGCAGCACTTCTAGCGGGGGCTCCTACGAGCAGTACTTC. Translated, it gives CASSTSSGGSYEQYF.

The J gene is TRBJ1-3, the V gene TRBV12-3 or TRBV12-4, with D possibly matching TRBD1 (6 bases). This CDR3 comprises 14 residues. Trimming shortened V by 6 bases and J by 4 bases, and 13 bases separated the two germline ends. The CDR3 region has the DNA TGTGCCAGCAGACCGTCCGACAGGGGAAACACCATATATTTT. Amino acids: CASRPSDRGNTIYF.

This clonotype has ten or more counts. The chain couples TRBV20-1 to TRBJ1-2; perhaps TRBD1 as D (5 bases). V shed 3 bases and J shed 3 bases, with 8 bases lying between them. Germline V gene data show CDR1 as DFQATT and CDR2 as SNEGSKA (reference sequence). There are 12 residues in the CDR3. CDR3 coding DNA: TGCAGTGCTAGGGGGCACGACTATGGCTACACCTTC. Translating it yields CSARGHDYGYTF.

This clonotype was recorded at least ten times. This chain connects TRBV6-6 to TRBJ1-2, with D perhaps TRBD1 (6 bases). This CDR3 spans 13 amino acids. The germline V and J ends were trimmed by 6 bases and 4 bases, with 12 bases remaining between them. Germline CDR1 reads MNHNY; CDR2 reads SVGAGI (reference sequence). The CDR3 DNA reads as TGTGCCAGCAGGGAACAGGGAGGCTATGGCTACACCTTC. The encoded protein is CASREQGGYGYTF.

This clonotype was seen more than once but under ten times. The V and J genes are TRBV9 and TRBJ2-3; D is uncertain. V dropped 0 bases and J dropped 4 bases, with 3 bases sitting between them. This CDR3 region has 12 residues. Germline CDR1 is SGDLS and CDR2 is YYNGEE. This CDR3 is CASSVEADTQYF. The CDR3 region has the DNA TGTGCCAGCAGCGTAGAGGCAGATACGCAGTATTTT.

Many counts were recorded for this clonotype. The V gene is TRBV5-1, the J gene TRBJ2-3; 8 bases are a match to TRBD2. Trimming removed 1 base from V and 3 bases from J; junction bases left unmatched: 7. Germline lookup yields CDR1 SGHRS and CDR2 YFSETQ. The CDR3 has 16 amino acids. In DNA form, the CDR3 reads TGCGCCAGCAGCTTGTTTGGGACTAGAGGTACAGATACGCAGTATTTT. It is translated as CASSLFGTRGTDTQYF.

Notes on this clonotype: This sequence may be a read error, since a much larger clone differs from it by one base. V usage is TRBV20-1 and J usage is TRBJ1-5, with D maybe TRBD1 (5 bases). This CDR3 comprises 14 residues. Germline CDR1 and CDR2: DFQATT and SNEGSKA (reference sequence). In DNA form, the CDR3 reads TGCAGTGCCCAAAACGGGAGGGGCTATCAGCACCAGCATTTT. Residues: CSAQNGRGYQHQHF.

As for this clonotype: A clone one base away is much larger, so this may be a read error. The chain has TRBV20-1 and TRBJ2-6, with a weak D call TRBD1 (5 bases). The CDR3 spans 15 residues. Germline V gives CDR1 DFQATT, CDR2 SNEGSKA (reference sequence). Written as DNA, the CDR3 is TGCAGTGCTAGAGTGGGGTACTCTGGGGCCAAAGTCCTGACTTTC. Its translation: CSARVGYSGAKVLTF.

This clonotype has a count of ten or more. This rearrangement joins TRBV5-1 to TRBJ2-6, with TRBD1 matching 8 bases. V shed 4 bases, J shed 4 bases, and the junction held 13 bases outside the gene matches. Germline V gives CDR1 SGHRS, CDR2 YFSETQ. The CDR3 has 18 amino acids. Here the CDR3 DNA reads TGCGCCAGCAGCCCGCAGGGGGCTACGGGGTCGGGGGCCAACGTCCTGACTTTC. It specifies CASSPQGATGSGANVLTF. Filled out from reference TRBV5-1 and TRBJ2-6, the complete variable domain reads KAGVTQTPRYLIKTRGQQVTLSCSPISGHRSVSWYQQTPGQGLQFLFEYFSETQRNKGNFPGRFSGRQFSNSRSEMNVSTLELGDSALYLCASSPQGATGSGANVLTFGAGSRLTVL.

This clonotype appeared many times. This chain connects TRBV10-3 to TRBJ2-7; 9 positions match TRBD2. The trim removed 7 bases at V and 4 bases at J, leaving 8 bases unmatched. The CDR3 totals 14 residues. Germline loops: CDR1 ENHRY, CDR2 SYGVKD. The CDR3 DNA reads as TGTGCCATCAAGGGCGGGGGGGCCGAGTACGAGCAGTACTTC. Amino acid sequence: CAIKGGGAEYEQYF.

At least ten counts were recorded for this clonotype. The gene calls are TRBV20-1 and TRBJ2-3; D remains ambiguous. The germline V gene has CDR1 DFQATT and CDR2 SNEGSKA (reference sequence). V was clipped by 1 base and J by 2 bases, with 16 bases between them. The CDR3 runs to 16 residues. For the CDR3, the DNA is TGCAGTGCTAGAGTCGTGACTTTAGGATTCACAGATACGCAGTATTTT. Translating it yields CSARVVTLGFTDTQYF.

This clonotype was recorded many times. The chain uses TRBV7-6 and TRBJ2-1, with D maybe TRBD1 (6 bases). This CDR3 region has 13 residues. Per the germline V gene, CDR1 is SGHVS and CDR2 is FNYEAQ. V gave up 1 base and J gave up 13 bases, with 14 bases separating them. CDR3: CASSLVRYREQFF. CDR3 in DNA: TGTGCCAGCAGCTTAGTCCGCTACAGGGAACAGTTCTTC. Full variable domain (outside the CDR3, taken from reference TRBV7-6 and TRBJ2-1): GAGVSQSPRYKVTKRGQDVALRCDPISGHVSLYWYRQALGQGPEFLTYFNYEAQQDKSGLPNDRFSAERPEGSISTLTIQRTEQRDSAMYRCASSLVRYREQFFGPGTRLTVL.

This clonotype has at least ten counts. The chain couples TRBV20-1 to TRBJ1-2, with 12 bases lining up with TRBD1. Germline V gene data show CDR1 as DFQATT and CDR2 as SNEGSKA (reference sequence). The V gene end was trimmed by 1 base and the J gene end by 3 bases; junction bases not matched to a gene: 3. The CDR3 is 15 amino acids. CDR3 in DNA: TGCAGTGCTAGAGCCGGGGACAGGGGGCACTATGGCTACACCTTC. Encoded protein: CSARAGDRGHYGYTF.

With regard to this clonotype: A much larger clone differs from this one at a single base, so this may be a read error. The CDR3 is CASSLDPGGMETQYF. In DNA, the CDR3 is TGCGCCAGCAGCTTGGACCCCGGGGGGATGGAGACCCAGTACTTC. This chain joins TRBV5-1 and TRBJ2-5, with 7 bases matching TRBD2. The V segment lost 0 bases and the J segment 5 bases; nucleotides outside the gene matches: 7. Germline-derived CDR1 and CDR2 are SGHRS and YFSETQ. The CDR3 is made up of 15 amino acids.

This clonotype was counted between two and nine times. The chain employs TRBV20-1 and TRBJ2-7; 7 nucleotides agree with TRBD2. CDR1 and CDR2 (germline): DFQATT, SNEGSKA (reference sequence). J lost 1 base, V lost 4 bases, and 13 bases had no gene match. This CDR3 region has 16 residues. The CDR3 protein is CSATAEPRTRSYEQYF. In nucleotides, the CDR3 is TGCAGTGCTACGGCAGAGCCCCGGACTAGATCCTACGAGCAGTACTTC.

This clonotype was observed many times. The rearrangement uses TRBV6-4 and TRBJ1-2; tentative D call: TRBD1 (5 bases). CDR3 length: 12 residues. V lost 0 bases and J lost 11, with 10 bases in between. CDR1 MRHNA and CDR2 SNTAGT come from the germline V gene. The CDR3 nucleotides read TGTGCCAGCAGTGACTCGGGGACCCCATACACCTTC. Its protein product is CASSDSGTPYTF.

This clonotype occurred many times. The chain uses TRBV5-1 and TRBJ2-7, with D possibly TRBD1 on 6 matching bases. V gave up 4 bases and J gave up 2 bases, with 10 bases separating them. The CDR3 loop spans 13 amino acids. Germline lookup yields CDR1 SGHRS and CDR2 YFSETQ. The CDR3 coding sequence is TGCGCCAGCAGCGAGGGGACACCCTACGAGCAGTACTTC. Its protein is CASSEGTPYEQYF.

The table lists this clonotype with many counts. The chain recombines TRBV5-6 with TRBJ1-2; no reliable D call. CDR3 size: 16 residues. V was trimmed by 4 bases and J by 1 base, leaving 17 bases between them. Germline V gene sequence: CDR1 SGHDT, CDR2 YYEEEE. This CDR3 is CASSMGWRAVNYGYTF. Written as DNA, the CDR3 is TGTGCCAGCAGCATGGGATGGAGGGCTGTTAACTATGGCTACACCTTC.

This clonotype was observed many times. This chain links TRBV4-1 with TRBJ2-7; no clear D gene. Germline values: CDR1 MGHRA, CDR2 YSYEKL. Between the trimmed V and J ends, which lost 0 bases and 7 bases, there was a span of 10 bases. The CDR3 runs to 13 residues. For the CDR3, the DNA is TGCGCCAGCAGCCAAGATAATGGATGGGAGCAGTACTTC. Translation: CASSQDNGWEQYF.

This clonotype was recorded many times. The rearrangement uses TRBV5-1 and TRBJ2-3, with 7 bases that match TRBD2. The germline V gene encodes CDR1 SGHRS and CDR2 YFSETQ. With V trimmed by 0 bases and J by 9 bases, 7 bases remained unmatched. The CDR3 consists of 14 residues. The CDR3 protein is CASSLGQRDRTQYF. In DNA, the CDR3 is TGCGCCAGCAGCTTGGGACAGCGGGATAGAACGCAGTATTTT. The whole variable domain, filled in from reference TRBV5-1 and TRBJ2-3, reads KAGVTQTPRYLIKTRGQQVTLSCSPISGHRSVSWYQQTPGQGLQFLFEYFSETQRNKGNFPGRFSGRQFSNSRSEMNVSTLELGDSALYLCASSLGQRDRTQYFGPGTRLTVL.

This clonotype turned up a few times. This chain uses TRBV7-9 with TRBJ2-5, with 7 nucleotides matching TRBD2. Unmatched junction bases numbered 9, after V lost 2 bases and J lost 3 bases. Germline CDR1 and CDR2: SEHNR and FQNEAQ (reference sequence). The CDR3 has 16 amino acids. The CDR3 sequence: CASSLYKGGSEETQYF. CDR3 DNA sequence: TGTGCCAGCAGCTTATATAAAGGCGGGAGCGAAGAGACCCAGTACTTC.

In this sample, this clonotype turned up a few times. V and J are TRBV5-1 and TRBJ1-5; D ambiguous. V lost 4 bases to trimming and J lost 4 bases, with 12 bases between them. The CDR3 contains 14 residues. CDR1 and CDR2 from the germline V gene are SGHRS and YFSETQ. CDR3 DNA: TGCGCCAGCAGCCCCTCGAACGGAAATCAGCCCCAGCATTTT. Its translation: CASSPSNGNQPQHF.

This clonotype was seen ten or more times. The chain combines TRBV5-1 with TRBJ1-1, with D hard to call. This CDR3 contains 15 residues. Trimming pared 0 bases from V and 0 bases from J, leaving 9 bases between. CDR1 and CDR2 (germline): SGHRS, YFSETQ. CDR3: CASSLEAAMNTEAFF. The CDR3, as DNA: TGCGCCAGCAGCTTGGAAGCGGCAATGAACACTGAAGCTTTCTTT. The full variable domain, with the rest looked up from reference TRBV5-1 and TRBJ1-1, is KAGVTQTPRYLIKTRGQQVTLSCSPISGHRSVSWYQQTPGQGLQFLFEYFSETQRNKGNFPGRFSGRQFSNSRSEMNVSTLELGDSALYLCASSLEAAMNTEAFFGQGTRLTVV.

At least ten counts were recorded for this clonotype. The genes are TRBV12-3 or TRBV12-4 and TRBJ1-5; the match to TRBD1 covers 9 bases. J gave up 6 bases and V 4 bases, and 7 bases lay outside the gene matches. This CDR3 comprises 15 residues. Here the CDR3 reads CASSSPGQGGQPQHF. The CDR3, as DNA: TGTGCCAGCAGTTCACCGGGACAGGGTGGTCAGCCCCAGCATTTT.

This clonotype was counted many times. The chain employs TRBV15 and TRBJ2-5, with TRBD1 matching over 10 bases. Germline V gene sequence: CDR1 LNHNV, CDR2 YYDKDF (reference sequence). Trimming at V came to 0 bases and at J to 4 bases, leaving 5 bases not matched to a gene. The CDR3 is made up of 16 amino acids. CDR3 nucleotide sequence: TGTGCCACCAGCAGAGATAGGACAGGGGGGTCAGAGACCCAGTACTTC. As protein: CATSRDRTGGSETQYF.

This clonotype was recorded at least ten times. This chain uses TRBV3-1 with TRBJ1-2; D ambiguous. The CDR3 runs to 17 residues. The V gene lost 0 bases and the J gene lost 4 bases, with 18 bases spanning the gap. The germline V gene has CDR1 LGHDT and CDR2 YNNKEL (reference sequence). The DNA of the CDR3 is TGTGCCAGCAGCCAAGATCTATCGGTGGGAATCGGCTATGGCTACACCTTC. This sequence encodes CASSQDLSVGIGYGYTF.

This clonotype was observed many times. The genes are TRBV10-3 and TRBJ1-1; D ambiguous. CDR3 length: 12 residues. The germline V gene has CDR1 ENHRY and CDR2 SYGVKD. V was shortened by 6 bases and J by 1 base, with 6 bases between the two germline ends. CDR3 sequence reads: CAISTGNTEAFF. CDR3 coding DNA: TGTGCCATCAGCACGGGGAACACTGAAGCTTTCTTT.